The 2 T cell receptor beta chains below were found in one sample sequenced in a study of T cells in Graves' hyperthyroidism and ophthalmopathy. Researchers took RNA transcripts and amplified the TCR beta CDR3 regions from them. Initially, a first-round RT-PCR of the TCR CDR3 employed the HTBI primer set. Via MiXCR, TCRdb re-called the multiplex PCR reads, giving one row per CDR3 protein. The table shows about half a million distinct CDR3 sequences, with roughly 20% occurring only once. The source material was blood. The receptors originated from a man aged 18 to 30 with Graves' hyperthyroidism.

The CDR3 region is CASSFRSQETQYF. CDR3 DNA sequence: TGTGCCAGCAGTTTTCGCTCCCAAGAGACCCAGTACTTC. The chain is built from TRBV27 and TRBJ2-5; D not certain. The germline gives CDR1 MNHEY, CDR2 SMNVEV (reference sequence). This CDR3 comprises 13 residues. Trimming took 3 bases from V and 1 from J, leaving 6 bases between them.

This clonotype was observed a few times. The V gene is TRBV20-1, the J gene TRBJ1-1; 12 nucleotides line up with TRBD1. The V segment lost 2 bases and the J segment 5 bases; nucleotides outside the gene matches: 9. CDR1 is DFQATT and CDR2 is SNEGSKA in the germline V gene (reference sequence). The CDR3 extends over 16 amino acids. The CDR3 sequence is CSARSGDRGRITEAFF. The DNA of the CDR3 is TGCAGTGCTAGAAGTGGGGACAGGGGGCGGATAACTGAAGCTTTCTTT.